The present entry profiles one TCR beta chain with its context. Its antigen remains unidentified. V was trimmed by 6 bases and J by 5 bases, leaving 16 bases between them. This CDR3 spans 14 amino acids. The V gene's germline CDR1 is SGHDN and CDR2 FVKESK. The PCR used 60 V beta and 13 J beta primers. Some clones are missing from TCRdb's copy, which holds only in-frame ones; the method was immunoSEQ multiplex PCR. This table holds 91,000 or so clones, 75% to 90% found once. The source of the sample is a study of glioma-infiltrating T cells after dendritic cell vaccination. As for time point: after dendritic cell vaccination, including at tumor progression/relapse. PBMC were collected before vaccination, two weeks after the third vaccination, and at progression. Study-wide results and caveats: Few patients contributed both blood and tumor specimens. Higher pretreatment TIL content predicted longer progression-free time and survival.

The sequencing used blood, collected after dendritic cell vaccination. The sequence derives from a human donor with glioblastoma. J is TRBJ1-1 and V is TRBV14; tentative D call: TRBD1 (5 bases). The CDR3 loop is CASSRGRVETEAFF. The CDR3 nucleotides are TGTGCCAGCAGTAGGGGCAGGGTGGAGACTGAAGCTTTCTTT.